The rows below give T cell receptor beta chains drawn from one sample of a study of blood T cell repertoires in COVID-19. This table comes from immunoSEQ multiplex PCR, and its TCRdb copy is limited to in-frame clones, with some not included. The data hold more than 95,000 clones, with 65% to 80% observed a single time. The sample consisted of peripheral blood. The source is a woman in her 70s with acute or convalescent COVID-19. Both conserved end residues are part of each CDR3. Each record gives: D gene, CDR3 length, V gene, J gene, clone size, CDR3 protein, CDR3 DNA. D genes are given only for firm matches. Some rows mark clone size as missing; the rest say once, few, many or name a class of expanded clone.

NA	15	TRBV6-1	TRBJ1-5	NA	CASSESAYSNQPQHF	TGTGCCAGCAGTGAATCAGCGTATAGCAATCAGCCCCAGCATTTT
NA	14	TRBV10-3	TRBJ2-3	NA	CAIKSATNTDTQYF	TGTGCCATCAAAAGCGCGACTAACACAGATACGCAGTATTTT
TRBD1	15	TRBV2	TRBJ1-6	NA	CASEATGGFRSPLHF	TGTGCCAGCGAGGCTACAGGGGGCTTTAGATCACCCCTCCACTTT
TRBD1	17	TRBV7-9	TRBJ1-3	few	CASSLPRDRGSGNTIYF	TGTGCCAGCAGCTTACCCCGGGACAGGGGCTCTGGAAACACCATATATTTT
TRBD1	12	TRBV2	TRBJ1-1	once	CASRVDRAPLGF	TGTGCCAGCAGGGTAGACAGGGCTCCCTTGGGCTTT
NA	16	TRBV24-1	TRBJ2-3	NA	CATSDHVRTGADTQYF	TGTGCCACCAGTGATCACGTCCGTACAGGCGCAGATACGCAGTATTTT
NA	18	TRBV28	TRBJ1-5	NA	CASSPPRPFTGNGQPQHF	TGTGCCAGCAGTCCTCCTCGCCCGTTCACAGGGAACGGACAGCCCCAGCATTTT
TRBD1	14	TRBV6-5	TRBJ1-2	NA	CASSQGAGGYGYTF	TGTGCCAGCAGTCAGGGGGCTGGGGGCTATGGCTACACCTTC
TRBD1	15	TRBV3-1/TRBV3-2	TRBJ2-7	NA	CASSHEGTGGNEQYF	TGTGCCAGCAGCCATGAAGGGACAGGTGGAAACGAGCAGTACTTC
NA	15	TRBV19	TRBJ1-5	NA	CASRHRAGPNQPQHF	TGTGCCAGCAGACATCGCGCGGGGCCCAATCAGCCCCAGCATTTT
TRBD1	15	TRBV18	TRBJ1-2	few	CASSPGAGGDYGYTF	TGTGCCAGCTCACCAGGGGCAGGGGGCGATTATGGCTACACCTTC
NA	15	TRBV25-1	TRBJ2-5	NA	CASSEYRLAGETQYF	TGTGCCAGCAGTGAATATAGGCTAGCTGGGGAGACCCAGTACTTC
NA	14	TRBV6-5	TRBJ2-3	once	CASSYSGRTDTQYF	TGTGCCAGCAGTTACTCGGGCAGGACAGATACGCAGTATTTT